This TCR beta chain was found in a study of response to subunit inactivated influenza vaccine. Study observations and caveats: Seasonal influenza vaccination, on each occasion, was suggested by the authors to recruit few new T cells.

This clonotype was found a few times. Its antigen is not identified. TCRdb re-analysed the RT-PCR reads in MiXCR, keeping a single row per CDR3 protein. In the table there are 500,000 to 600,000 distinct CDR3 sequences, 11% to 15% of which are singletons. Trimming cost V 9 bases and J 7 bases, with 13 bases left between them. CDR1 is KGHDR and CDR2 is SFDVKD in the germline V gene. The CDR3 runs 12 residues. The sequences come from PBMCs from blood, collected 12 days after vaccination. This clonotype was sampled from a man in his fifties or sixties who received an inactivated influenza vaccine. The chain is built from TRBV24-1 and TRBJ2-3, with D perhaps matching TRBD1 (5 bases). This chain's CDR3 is CATADSLNTQYF. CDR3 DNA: TGTGCCACCGCCGACAGTTTAAATACGCAGTATTTT.